At least ten counts were recorded for the clone carrying this T cell receptor beta chain. Its cognate antigen is unknown. Genomic DNA templated the TCR beta VDJ and CDR3 profiling. TCRdb re-derived calls from the reads in MiXCR, one entry per CDR3 protein. The table has just over 450,000 distinct CDR3 sequences, around a third seen once. Flow cytometry had shown expanded CD8+CD57+ cells in the patients chosen for sequencing. The data were taken from a study of CD8+CD57+ T cells in acquired aplastic anemia. Study-wide results and limits: Patients and controls turned out to have twenty-nine CD8+ CDR3 sequences in common.

The ends were cut back, 6 bases at V and 7 bases at J, with 13 bases in the middle. Germline V gene sequence: CDR1 MGHDK, CDR2 SYGVNS. The CDR3 spans 14 residues. Sequencing used sorted CD4+, CD8+, or CD8+CD57+ T cells (not recorded which) from PBMCs. This TCR came from a human donor with aplastic anemia. This chain joins TRBV25-1 and TRBJ1-6; no reliable D call. CDR3 sequence reads: CASRPDGLNSPLHF. CDR3 nucleotide sequence: TGTGCCAGCAGGCCGGACGGGTTAAATTCACCCCTCCACTTT.